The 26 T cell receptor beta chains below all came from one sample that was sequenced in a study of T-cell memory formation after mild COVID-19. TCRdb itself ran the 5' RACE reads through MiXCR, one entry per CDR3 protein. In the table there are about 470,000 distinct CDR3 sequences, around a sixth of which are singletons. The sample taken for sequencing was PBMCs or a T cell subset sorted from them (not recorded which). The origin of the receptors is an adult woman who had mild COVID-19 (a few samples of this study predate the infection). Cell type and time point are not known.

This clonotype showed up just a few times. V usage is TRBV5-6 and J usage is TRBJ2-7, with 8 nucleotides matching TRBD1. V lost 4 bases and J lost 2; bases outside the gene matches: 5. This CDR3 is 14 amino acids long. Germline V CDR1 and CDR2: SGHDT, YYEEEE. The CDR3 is CASSETGDAYEQYF. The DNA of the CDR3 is TGTGCCAGCAGCGAGACAGGGGATGCCTACGAGCAGTACTTC.

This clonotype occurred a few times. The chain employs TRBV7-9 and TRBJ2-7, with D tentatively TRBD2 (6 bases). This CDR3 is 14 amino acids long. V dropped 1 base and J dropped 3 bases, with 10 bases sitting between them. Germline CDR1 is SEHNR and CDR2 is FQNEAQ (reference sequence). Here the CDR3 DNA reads TGTGCCAGCAGCTTAGGGGACTGGTACTACGAGCAGTACTTC. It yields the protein CASSLGDWYYEQYF.

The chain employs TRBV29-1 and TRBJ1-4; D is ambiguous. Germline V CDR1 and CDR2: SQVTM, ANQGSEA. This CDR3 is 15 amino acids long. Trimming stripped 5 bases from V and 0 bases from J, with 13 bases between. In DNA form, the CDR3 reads TGCAGCGTTAGGGTGTCGGCTCCAACTAATGAAAAACTGTTTTTT. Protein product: CSVRVSAPTNEKLFF.

The CDR3 loop is CASSRGTGKSGANVLTF. The DNA of the CDR3 is TGTGCCAGCAGTCGGGGGACAGGGAAGTCGGGGGCCAACGTCCTGACTTTC. The V call is TRBV6-6, the J call TRBJ2-6; TRBD1 aligns across 9 bases. The CDR3 covers 17 residues. CDR1 and CDR2 from the germline V gene are MNHNY and SVGAGI (reference sequence). V shed 5 bases and J 4 bases; nucleotides not matched to a gene: 9.

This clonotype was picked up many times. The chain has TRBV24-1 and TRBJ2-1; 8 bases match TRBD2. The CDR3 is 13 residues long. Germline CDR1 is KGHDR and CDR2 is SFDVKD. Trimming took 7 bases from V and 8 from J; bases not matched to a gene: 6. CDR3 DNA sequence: TGTGCCACCAGAGCGGGAGTCGCCGATGAGCAGTTCTTC. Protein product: CATRAGVADEQFF.

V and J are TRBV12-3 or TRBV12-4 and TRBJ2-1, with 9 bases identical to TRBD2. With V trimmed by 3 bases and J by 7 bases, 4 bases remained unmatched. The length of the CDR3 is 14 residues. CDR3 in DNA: TGTGCCAGCAGTTTTAGTAGCGGGGGAAATGAGCAGTTCTTC. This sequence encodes CASSFSSGGNEQFF.

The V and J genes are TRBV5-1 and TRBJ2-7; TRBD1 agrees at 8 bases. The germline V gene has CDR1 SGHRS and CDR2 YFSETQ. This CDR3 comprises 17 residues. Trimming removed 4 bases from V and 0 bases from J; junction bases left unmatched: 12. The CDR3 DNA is TGCGCCAGCAGCCGGTCCCGCCCCGGGACAGGCTCCTACGAGCAGTACTTC. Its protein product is CASSRSRPGTGSYEQYF.

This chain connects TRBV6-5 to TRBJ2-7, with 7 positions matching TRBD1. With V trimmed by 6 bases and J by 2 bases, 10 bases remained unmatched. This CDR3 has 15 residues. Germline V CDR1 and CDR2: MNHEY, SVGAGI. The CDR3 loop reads CASSSSVGQAYEQYF. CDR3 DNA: TGTGCCAGCAGCAGCAGCGTTGGACAGGCCTACGAGCAGTACTTC.

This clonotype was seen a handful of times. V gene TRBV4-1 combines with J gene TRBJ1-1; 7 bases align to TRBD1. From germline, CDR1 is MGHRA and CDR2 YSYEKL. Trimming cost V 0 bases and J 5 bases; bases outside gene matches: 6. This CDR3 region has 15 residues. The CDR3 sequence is CASSQDQGGRTEAFF. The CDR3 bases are TGCGCCAGCAGCCAAGATCAGGGGGGGAGGACTGAAGCTTTCTTT.

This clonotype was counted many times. The CDR3: CASSQLTSGGPAEQFF. The CDR3, as DNA: TGCGCCAGCAGCCAATTGACTAGCGGGGGGCCAGCTGAGCAGTTCTTC. This chain joins TRBV4-1 and TRBJ2-1; TRBD2 matches at 13 bases. Germline V gene sequence: CDR1 MGHRA, CDR2 YSYEKL. The J segment lost 9 bases and the V segment lost 2 bases, leaving 7 bases of the junction unmatched. CDR3 length equals 16 residues.

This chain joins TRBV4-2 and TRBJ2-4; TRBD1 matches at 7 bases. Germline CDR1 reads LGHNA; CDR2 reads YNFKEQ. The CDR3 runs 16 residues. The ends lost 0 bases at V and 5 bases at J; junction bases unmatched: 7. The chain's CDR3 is CASSQENRGRENIQYF. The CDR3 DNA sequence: TGTGCCAGCAGCCAAGAGAACAGGGGCCGCGAAAACATTCAGTACTTC.

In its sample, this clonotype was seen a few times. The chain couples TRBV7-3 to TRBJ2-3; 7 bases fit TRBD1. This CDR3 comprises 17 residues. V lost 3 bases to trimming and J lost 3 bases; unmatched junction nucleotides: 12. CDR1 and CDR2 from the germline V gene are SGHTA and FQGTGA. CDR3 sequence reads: CASSFGPQTGPTDTQYF. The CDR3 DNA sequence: TGTGCCAGCAGCTTCGGGCCTCAGACAGGGCCGACAGATACGCAGTATTTT.

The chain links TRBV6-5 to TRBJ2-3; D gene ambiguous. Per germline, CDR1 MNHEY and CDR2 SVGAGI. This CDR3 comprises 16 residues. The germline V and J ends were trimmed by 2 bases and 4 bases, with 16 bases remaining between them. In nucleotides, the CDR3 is TGTGCCAGCAGTTACGAATCTGGGGTAGCCCCAGATACGCAGTATTTT. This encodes CASSYESGVAPDTQYF.

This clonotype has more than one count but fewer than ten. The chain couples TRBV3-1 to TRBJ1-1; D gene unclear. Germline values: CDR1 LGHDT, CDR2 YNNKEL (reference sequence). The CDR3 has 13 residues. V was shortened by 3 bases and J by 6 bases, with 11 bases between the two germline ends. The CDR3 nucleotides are TGTGCCAGCAGCCAGACGGGGTTCGCTGAAGCTTTCTTT. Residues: CASSQTGFAEAFF.

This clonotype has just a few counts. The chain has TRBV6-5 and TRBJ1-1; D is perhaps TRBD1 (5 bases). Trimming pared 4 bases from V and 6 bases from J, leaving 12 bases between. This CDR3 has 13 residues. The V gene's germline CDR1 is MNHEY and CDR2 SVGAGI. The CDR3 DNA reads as TGTGCCAGCAGTTGGGGACGATTCTCTGAAGCTTTCTTT. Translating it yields CASSWGRFSEAFF.

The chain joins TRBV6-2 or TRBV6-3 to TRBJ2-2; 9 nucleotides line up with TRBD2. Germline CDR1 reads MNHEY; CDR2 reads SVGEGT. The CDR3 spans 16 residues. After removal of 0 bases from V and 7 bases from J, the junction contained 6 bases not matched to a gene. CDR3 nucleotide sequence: TGTGCCAGCAGTTACTCGGGGACTAGCTTTGGCGGGGAGCTGTTTTTT. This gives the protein CASSYSGTSFGGELFF.

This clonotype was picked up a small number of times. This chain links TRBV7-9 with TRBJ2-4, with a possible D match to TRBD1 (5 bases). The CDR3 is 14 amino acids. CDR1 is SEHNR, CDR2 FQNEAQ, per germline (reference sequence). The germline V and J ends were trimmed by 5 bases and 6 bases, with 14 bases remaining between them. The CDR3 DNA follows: TGTGCCAGCAGCAACTCAGGGTGGGGAAACATTCAGTACTTC. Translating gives CASSNSGWGNIQYF.

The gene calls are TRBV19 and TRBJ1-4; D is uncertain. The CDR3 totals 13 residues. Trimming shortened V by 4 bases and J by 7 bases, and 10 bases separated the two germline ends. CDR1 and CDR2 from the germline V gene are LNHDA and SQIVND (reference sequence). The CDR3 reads CASSTGYGEKLFF. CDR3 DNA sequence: TGTGCCAGTAGTACCGGGTACGGTGAAAAACTGTTTTTT.

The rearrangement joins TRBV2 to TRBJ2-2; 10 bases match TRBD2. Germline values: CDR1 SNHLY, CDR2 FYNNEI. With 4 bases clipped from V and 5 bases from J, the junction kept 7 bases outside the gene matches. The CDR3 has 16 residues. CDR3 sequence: CASSAQRGGGTGELFF. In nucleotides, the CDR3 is TGTGCCAGCAGTGCCCAGCGGGGGGGCGGGACCGGGGAGCTGTTTTTT.

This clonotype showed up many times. The CDR3 here is CASSPLQGRESGRRYF. CDR3 sequence (DNA): TGTGCCAGCTCACCACTACAGGGCAGAGAATCAGGTCGAAGGTATTTT. The chain uses TRBV18 and TRBJ2-3; a weak D match, TRBD1 (6 bases). The CDR3 covers 16 residues. Trimming took off 1 base at V and 14 bases at J, with 25 bases between the two ends. Germline CDR1 is KGHSH and CDR2 is LQKENI.

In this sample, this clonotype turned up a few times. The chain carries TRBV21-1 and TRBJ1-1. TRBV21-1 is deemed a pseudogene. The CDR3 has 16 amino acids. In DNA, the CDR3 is TGTGCCAGCAGCAAAGTAATTAAGAGGGCGAACACTGAAGCTTTCTTT. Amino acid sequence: CASSKVIKRANTEAFF.

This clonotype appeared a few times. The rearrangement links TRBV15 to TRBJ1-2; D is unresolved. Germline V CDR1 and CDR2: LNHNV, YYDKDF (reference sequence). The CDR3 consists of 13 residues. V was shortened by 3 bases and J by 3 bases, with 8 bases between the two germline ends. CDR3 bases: TGTGCCACCAGCAGGGGGAATGACTATGGCTACACCTTC. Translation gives CATSRGNDYGYTF.

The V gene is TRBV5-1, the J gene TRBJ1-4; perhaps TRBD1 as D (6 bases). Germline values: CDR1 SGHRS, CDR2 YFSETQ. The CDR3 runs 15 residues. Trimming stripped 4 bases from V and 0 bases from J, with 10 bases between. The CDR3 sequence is CASSITGTTNEKLFF. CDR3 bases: TGCGCCAGCAGCATTACAGGGACAACTAATGAAAAACTGTTTTTT.

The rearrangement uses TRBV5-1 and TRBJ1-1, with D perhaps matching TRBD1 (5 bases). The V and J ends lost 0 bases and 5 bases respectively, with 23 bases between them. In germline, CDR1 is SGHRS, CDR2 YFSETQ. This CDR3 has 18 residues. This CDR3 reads CASSLGPGLEWSRTEAFF. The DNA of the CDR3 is TGCGCCAGCAGCTTGGGACCGGGGCTGGAGTGGTCTAGGACTGAAGCTTTCTTT.

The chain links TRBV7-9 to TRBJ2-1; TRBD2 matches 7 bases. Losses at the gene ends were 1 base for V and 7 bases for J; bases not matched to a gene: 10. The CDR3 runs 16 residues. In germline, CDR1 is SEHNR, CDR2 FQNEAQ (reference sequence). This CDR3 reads CASSLGGGLAVNEQFF. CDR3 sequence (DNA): TGTGCCAGCAGCTTAGGGGGGGGACTTGCTGTTAATGAGCAGTTCTTC.

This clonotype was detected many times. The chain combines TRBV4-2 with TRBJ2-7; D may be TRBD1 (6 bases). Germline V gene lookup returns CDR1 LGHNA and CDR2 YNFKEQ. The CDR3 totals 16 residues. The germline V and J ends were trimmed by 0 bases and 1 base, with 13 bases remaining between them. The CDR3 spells CASSQEGGTHSYEQYF. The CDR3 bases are TGTGCCAGCAGCCAAGAGGGTGGGACACATTCCTACGAGCAGTACTTC.